This T cell receptor beta chain was recorded in a study of post-analysis software for immune sequencing data. Whole-study context: The patients showed relapsing-remitting, secondary progressive and progressive-relapsing multiple sclerosis courses. Whole-study findings and limits: When the samples were clustered directly with F measure, those that had been prepared in the same batch showed strong co-clustering. There were roughly 5 TRBV segments more frequent in patients than controls, and TRBV5-6, TRBV5-1 and TRBV20-1 were among them. Patients with multiple sclerosis recorded significantly lower normalized Chao1 diversity than controls, the study found.

Prepared libraries of TCR beta cDNA carried unique molecular identifiers. There were about 0.85 to 11 million T cells, and roughly 0.5 million cDNA molecules came from them. TCRdb fed the PCR reads into MiXCR, producing one record per CDR3 protein. The table shows hundreds of thousands of distinct CDR3 sequences, with around 60% occurring only once. On this clonotype itself: Its antigen is undetermined.

Germline CDR1 reads SGDLS; CDR2 reads YYNGEE. The CDR3 spans 16 residues. Trimming cost V 0 bases and J 1 base, with 13 bases left between them. The specimen sequenced was blood. This TCR derives from a girl under 10 years old with multiple sclerosis. J is TRBJ2-5 and V is TRBV9; D gene unclear. CDR3 sequence reads: CASSVEVRQTQETQYF. CDR3 bases: TGTGCCAGCAGCGTAGAGGTCCGCCAGACCCAAGAGACCCAGTACTTC.